This T cell receptor beta chain was recovered during a study of brain metastases from non-small cell lung cancer. Libraries were prepared by immunoSEQ multiplex PCR; TCRdb keeps only in-frame clonotypes and omits some of them. The sample contains over a thousand clones, 85% to 90% of which appear only once. Notes on the study in general: In about 64% of brain metastases, T-cell clones were expanded compared with matched primary tumors. TCR repertoires overlapped largely between brain metastases and matched primaries. Brain metastases had lower T-cell infiltration than primary tumors.

This clone has only one observation. The antigen is not known. This CDR3 has 16 amino acids. Germline loops: CDR1 SGHVS, CDR2 FQNEAQ. Trimming took 6 bases from V and 1 from J, leaving 18 bases between them. Sequenced: primary lung tumor tissue. This chain uses TRBV7-8 with TRBJ2-5, with D possibly being TRBD2 (5 bases). This sequence originates from a donor aged 40 or over with non-small cell lung cancer. This chain's CDR3 is CASSFTSLGTQETQYF. DNA for the CDR3: TGTGCCAGCAGTTTCACTAGTTTAGGAACCCAAGAGACCCAGTACTTC.